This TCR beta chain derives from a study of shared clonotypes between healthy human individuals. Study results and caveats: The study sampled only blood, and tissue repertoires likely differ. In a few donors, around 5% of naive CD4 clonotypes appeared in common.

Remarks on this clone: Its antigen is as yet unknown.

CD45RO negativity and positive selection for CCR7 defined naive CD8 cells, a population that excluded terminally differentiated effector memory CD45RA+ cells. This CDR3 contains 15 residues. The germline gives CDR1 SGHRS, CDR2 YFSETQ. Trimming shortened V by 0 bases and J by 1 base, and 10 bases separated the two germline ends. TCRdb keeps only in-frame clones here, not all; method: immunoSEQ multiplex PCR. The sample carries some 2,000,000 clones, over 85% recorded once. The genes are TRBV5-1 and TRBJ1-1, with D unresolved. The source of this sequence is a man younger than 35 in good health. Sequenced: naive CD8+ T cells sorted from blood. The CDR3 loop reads CASSLEAWGNTEAFF. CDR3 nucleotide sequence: TGCGCCAGCAGCTTGGAGGCCTGGGGGAACACTGAAGCTTTCTTT.